The following is a T cell receptor (beta chain) sequence with its context. Its cognate antigen is unknown. The CDR3 totals 15 residues. V shed 4 bases and J 5 bases; nucleotides not matched to a gene: 6. From germline, CDR1 is KGHSH and CDR2 LQKENI. This entry belongs to a study of T cells after yellow fever vaccination. In the study overall: Some fractions had low cell numbers, and these were prepared with SMART-Seq v4 Ultra Low Input.

Study-wide results and limits: Boosting was followed by the reappearance of most primary-vaccination clones (around 95% CD4, about 88% CD8).

5'RACE template switching added a universal primer site and UMIs to TCR cDNA. TCRdb recomputed calls from the 5' RACE reads with MiXCR, one row per CDR3 protein. The sample carries 300,000 to 350,000 distinct CDR3 sequences, approximately 4% recorded once. The chain combines TRBV18 with TRBJ2-3; 10 positions match TRBD2. Sequencing was performed on PBMCs, taken 15 days after the yellow fever booster vaccination. The clonotype comes from a young man who received the YFV17D yellow fever vaccine. The CDR3 sequence is CASSRTSGDEDTQYF. CDR3 nucleotide sequence: TGTGCCAGCTCACGAACTAGCGGGGACGAAGATACGCAGTATTTT.